Listed below are T cell receptor beta chains from one sample, sequenced in a study of T-cell reconstitution after alpha-beta-depleted transplantation in children. One entry per CDR3 protein, called by TCRdb with MiXCR from the PCR reads. This table holds some 300,000 distinct CDR3 sequences, roughly 7.8% found once. This material consisted of peripheral blood, taken 360 days after TCRalphabeta/CD19-depleted stem cell transplant. Every receptor here comes from a female patient aged 2-10 years who had a stem cell transplant for Fanconi anemia, so the T cells may come from the graft donor. The CDR3 runs from the conserved cysteine through the conserved F or W. Each record gives: V gene, J gene, clone size, D gene, CDR3 DNA, CDR3 protein. The D gene is left open where the match is weak. Part of the rows lack a size; the others show once, few, many or a class for expanded clones.

TRBV4-1,TRBJ2-3,many,-,TGCGCCAGCAATGAGCGGATAACCACAGATACGCAGTATTTT,CASNERITTDTQYF
TRBV9,TRBJ1-2,-,TRBD1,TGTGCCAGCAGCGTGGGACAGGGTATCGGCTATGGCTACACCTTC,CASSVGQGIGYGYTF
TRBV5-1,TRBJ2-3,many,-,TGCGCCAGCAGCTTGAACGCAGATACGCAGTATTTT,CASSLNADTQYF
TRBV20-1,TRBJ2-3,many,TRBD2,TGCAGTGCTAGAGATTTTAAGCGGGGTATATCAGATACGCAGTATTTT,CSARDFKRGISDTQYF
TRBV20-1,TRBJ2-7,many,-,TGCAGTGCCCCAACCCCGTTCCGGGGAGCCTACGAGCAGTACTTC,CSAPTPFRGAYEQYF
TRBV28,TRBJ2-3,many,-,TGTGCCAGCGGGACGCATCGCCCAGATACGCAGTATTTT,CASGTHRPDTQYF
TRBV12-3/TRBV12-4,TRBJ1-5,many,-,TGTGCCAGCAGTTTAGGGCACCTCAATCAGCCCCAGCATTTT,CASSLGHLNQPQHF
TRBV6-1,TRBJ1-5,-,-,TGTGCCAGCAGACCGCAGGTTTCCCATAGCAATCAGCCCCAGCATTTT,CASRPQVSHSNQPQHF
TRBV7-3,TRBJ2-1,-,-,TGTGCCAGCAGCTGGACAGTTGGGGGGCTCTACAATGAGCAGTTCTTC,CASSWTVGGLYNEQFF
TRBV6-5,TRBJ1-1,many,-,TGTGCCAGCAGTTATCTCCCACACAAGAACCGAACTGAAGCTTTCTTT,CASSYLPHKNRTEAFF
TRBV5-1,TRBJ2-1,many,-,TGCGCCAGCAGCGTGGAGGAGGGAAACTCCTACAATGAGCAGTTCTTC,CASSVEEGNSYNEQFF
TRBV3-1,TRBJ2-6,-,TRBD1,TGTGCCAGCAGCACTCGGACAGGGGGGGCTGGGGCCAACGTCCTGACTTTC,CASSTRTGGAGANVLTF
TRBV15,TRBJ2-3,many,-,TGTGCCACCAGCATCAGGGATACGCAGTATTTT,CATSIRDTQYF
TRBV5-1,TRBJ2-2,-,TRBD1,TGCGCCAGCAGCTTGGAGGTGGGACAGGGGAAGGGCACCGGGGAGCTGTTTTTT,CASSLEVGQGKGTGELFF
TRBV7-2,TRBJ2-3,-,-,TGTGCCTGCAGCTTAGGAGGGGCTAGAAGGGGCACAGATACGCAGTATTTT,CACSLGGARRGTDTQYF
TRBV2,TRBJ2-7,once,-,TGTGCCAGCAGTGAGCCGGGGCCCTCCTACGAGCAGTACTTC,CASSEPGPSYEQYF
TRBV7-2,TRBJ1-4,many,-,TGTGCCAGCAGCTTAGACACAGGGATTGAAAAACTGTTTTTT,CASSLDTGIEKLFF
TRBV7-9,TRBJ1-1,many,-,TGTGCCAGCAGCGAGACCCAAGGGAAAACTGAAGCTTTCTTT,CASSETQGKTEAFF
TRBV15,TRBJ2-5,many,-,TGTGCCACCAGCAGAGACTCCCGCGGAGGGGGGGGCCTGGAGACCCAGTACTTC,CATSRDSRGGGGLETQYF
TRBV5-1,TRBJ2-7,many,-,TGCGCCAGCAGCTTGGAAAATTCCGGCAGGGCAGATCACGAGCAGTACTTC,CASSLENSGRADHEQYF
TRBV5-1,TRBJ2-7,many,TRBD1,TGCGCCAGCAGCCCGGGACAGGAAGGCGAGCAGTACTTC,CASSPGQEGEQYF
TRBV5-1,TRBJ2-3,many,TRBD2,TGCGCCAGCAGCTTCCCTACTAGCGGGAGCGATACGCAGTATTTT,CASSFPTSGSDTQYF
TRBV2,TRBJ2-1,-,-,TGTGCCAGCAGTGACTGGGACCTAGAGCAGTTCTTC,CASSDWDLEQFF
TRBV7-9,TRBJ2-4,-,-,TGTGCCAGCAGCTTAGGAGGTGGGCTAGCCAAAAACATTCAGTACTTC,CASSLGGGLAKNIQYF
TRBV5-6,TRBJ1-2,few,-,TGTGCCAGCAGCTCACCCAAGGCCACCAAGCTCTATGGCTACACCTTC,CASSSPKATKLYGYTF
TRBV28,TRBJ1-2,-,-,TGTGCCAGCAGCGCAGGGCGCCATGGCTACACCTTC,CASSAGRHGYTF
TRBV5-5,TRBJ2-4,many,-,TGTGCCAGCAGCCAAACCGGGACACAAGCCAAAAACATTCAGTACTTC,CASSQTGTQAKNIQYF
TRBV7-9,TRBJ2-7,few,-,TGTGCCAGCAGCTCCCAAATCGACGAGCAGTACTTC,CASSSQIDEQYF
TRBV11-2,TRBJ1-6,-,-,TGTGCCAGCAGCCCGAGGACAGTCTCCTATAATTCACCCCTCCACTTT,CASSPRTVSYNSPLHF
TRBV28,TRBJ2-3,few,-,TGTGCCAGCACCCGGTTCGCGAGCCCAGATACGCAGTATTTT,CASTRFASPDTQYF
TRBV3-1,TRBJ2-5,few,-,TGTGCCAGCAGCCAACTTGGGCAGACCCAGTACTTC,CASSQLGQTQYF
TRBV7-2,TRBJ2-3,many,-,TGTGCCAGCAGCTTAGGCCATAGCACAGATACGCAGTATTTT,CASSLGHSTDTQYF
TRBV25-1,TRBJ2-4,many,-,TGTGCCAGCAGTGAACGGGGCAAAAACATTCAGTACTTC,CASSERGKNIQYF
TRBV7-2,TRBJ1-5,many,-,TGTGCCAGCAGCTTAGTAATAGGTCAGCCCCAGCATTTT,CASSLVIGQPQHF
TRBV28,TRBJ2-3,few,-,TGTGCCAGCAGTCCAAACGCGGGACGGGGAGTTGGGGATACGCAGTATTTT,CASSPNAGRGVGDTQYF
TRBV20-1,TRBJ1-2,many,-,TGCAGTGCCACTGGAAACTATGGCTACACCTTC,CSATGNYGYTF
TRBV2,TRBJ2-2,many,-,TGTGCCAGCAGGAAGGCTGACACCGGGGAGCTGTTTTTT,CASRKADTGELFF
TRBV7-2,TRBJ2-1,many,TRBD1,TGTGCCAGCACCCCACCTGGACAGGAGTCGTCCAATGAGCAGTTCTTC,CASTPPGQESSNEQFF
TRBV18,TRBJ1-1,-,-,TGTGCCAGCACTCCTCCCGGGGGTAACACTGAAGCTTTCTTT,CASTPPGGNTEAFF
TRBV5-5,TRBJ2-5,-,-,TGTGCCAGCAGCCGGACGGTAAATCAAGAGACCCAGTACTTC,CASSRTVNQETQYF
TRBV4-2,TRBJ1-5,-,-,TGTGCCAGCAGCCAAGATGAAGGGAGGAGTCAGCCCCAGCATTTT,CASSQDEGRSQPQHF